The 18 T cell receptor beta chains given below trace back to one sample, sequenced in a study of cytomegalovirus exposure and HLA in healthy donors. Measured with immunoSEQ multiplex PCR; TCRdb has only the in-frame clones, and not every one. The data hold approximately 300,000 clones, with 86% observed a single time. The material sequenced was PBMCs. The receptors originated from a woman under 30 in good health and CMV-seronegative.

Notes on this clone: A read error may explain this, as a much larger clone is one base away. The chain carries TRBV7-8 and TRBJ2-3; unclear D gene. V was clipped by 5 bases and J by 2 bases, with 5 bases between them. The germline V gene has CDR1 SGHVS and CDR2 FQNEAQ. This CDR3 spans 12 amino acids. CDR3 coding DNA: TGTGCCAGCAGCCCGTACACAGATACGCAGTATTTT. Encoded protein: CASSPYTDTQYF. Full variable domain (outside the CDR3, taken from reference TRBV7-8 and TRBJ2-3): GAGVSQSPRYKVAKRGQDVALRCDPISGHVSLFWYQQALGQGPEFLTYFQNEAQLDKSGLPSDRFFAERPEGSVSTLKIQRTQQEDSAVYLCASSPYTDTQYFGPGTRLTVL.

The chain carries TRBV7-6 and TRBJ2-4; 14 nucleotides match TRBD2. This CDR3 comprises 19 residues. Germline values: CDR1 SGHVS, CDR2 FNYEAQ. V lost 5 bases to trimming and J lost 5 bases; unmatched junction nucleotides: 14. The DNA of the CDR3 is TGTGCCAGCAGCCCGCGGGCGGTATGGGGACTAGCGGGAGAAAACATTCAGTACTTC. Translation gives CASSPRAVWGLAGENIQYF. The full variable domain, its missing parts supplied by reference TRBV7-6 and TRBJ2-4, is GAGVSQSPRYKVTKRGQDVALRCDPISGHVSLYWYRQALGQGPEFLTYFNYEAQQDKSGLPNDRFSAERPEGSISTLTIQRTEQRDSAMYRCASSPRAVWGLAGENIQYFGAGTRLSVL.

DNA for the CDR3: TGTGCCTGGTCAGCGGGGGCCAACGTCCTGACTTTC. Translated: CAWSAGANVLTF. This sequence joins TRBV30 and TRBJ2-6; D remains unclear. Trimming left V 5 bases short and J 4 bases short, with 6 bases between. CDR1 and CDR2 from the germline V gene are GTSNPN and SVGIG (reference sequence). CDR3 length: 12 residues.

The rearrangement joins TRBV29-1 to TRBJ2-1, with 8 bases identical to TRBD1. This CDR3 has 14 residues. Germline assignment: CDR1 SQVTM and CDR2 ANQGSEA. V was pared by 2 bases and J by 7 bases, with 7 bases of the junction left unmatched. In nucleotides, the CDR3 is TGCAGCGTTGAACGGGACAGGATGTTGAATGAGCAGTTCTTC. Translation gives CSVERDRMLNEQFF.

The gene calls are TRBV7-9 and TRBJ2-2; maybe TRBD2 (5 bases). Germline CDR1 SEHNR, CDR2 FQNEAQ (reference sequence). The CDR3 contains 17 residues. V lost 5 bases, J lost 2 bases, and 18 bases lay in between. CDR3 DNA: TGTGCCAGCAGCCGCGGTGTTGGGCGGGTAAACACCGGGGAGCTGTTTTTT. It codes for CASSRGVGRVNTGELFF.

The chain recombines TRBV4-1 with TRBJ2-3, with D possibly matching TRBD1 (5 bases). Between the trimmed V and J ends, which lost 1 base and 4 bases, there was a span of 18 bases. The germline V gene encodes CDR1 MGHRA and CDR2 YSYEKL. The length of the CDR3 is 17 residues. DNA of the CDR3: TGCGCCAGCAGCCAAGGATCGGGTCAGGGAATTGCAGATACGCAGTATTTT. Translating gives CASSQGSGQGIADTQYF.

The rearrangement joins TRBV12-2 to TRBJ2-7; TRBD2 was called by the table and not checked on the DNA. TRBV12-2 is assigned pseudogene status. The CDR3 is 17 residues long. The CDR3 region is CASRLGSGVRRFYEQYF. In DNA, the CDR3 is TGTGCAAGTCGCTTGGGCAGCGGCGTTCGCAGGTTCTACGAGCAGTACTTC.

The chain recombines TRBV27 with TRBJ1-4, with D uncertain. V dropped 2 bases and J dropped 3 bases, with 7 bases sitting between them. Germline lookup yields CDR1 MNHEY and CDR2 SMNVEV (reference sequence). The CDR3 spans 14 residues. The CDR3 region is CASSLRQANEKLFF. The DNA of the CDR3 is TGTGCCAGCAGTTTAAGGCAGGCTAATGAAAAACTGTTTTTT.

J is TRBJ2-7 and V is TRBV19, with a possible D match to TRBD2 (6 bases). The CDR3 has 13 amino acids. The ends were cut back, 2 bases at V and 5 bases at J, with 10 bases in the middle. CDR1 is LNHDA, CDR2 SQIVND, per germline (reference sequence). The DNA of the CDR3 is TGTGCCAGTAGTATATCGCTAGCGAACGAGCAGTACTTC. It specifies CASSISLANEQYF. Together with reference TRBV19 and TRBJ2-7, the CDR3 gives the full variable domain: DGGITQSPKYLFRKEGQNVTLSCEQNLNHDAMYWYRQDPGQGLRLIYYSQIVNDFQKGDIAEGYSVSREKKESFPLTVTSAQKNPTAFYLCASSISLANEQYFGPGTRLTVT.

The chain combines TRBV6-5 with TRBJ2-7; D is unresolved. The germline V gene encodes CDR1 MNHEY and CDR2 SVGAGI. The CDR3 runs to 16 residues. The V and J ends lost 0 bases and 3 bases respectively, with 15 bases between them. CDR3 region: CASSYSVGEAYYEQYF. The CDR3 DNA reads TGTGCCAGCAGTTACTCCGTTGGCGAGGCTTACTACGAGCAGTACTTC.

This rearrangement joins TRBV7-9 to TRBJ2-7; TRBD1 is a possible D gene (6 bases). V gave up 5 bases and J gave up 0 bases, with 11 bases separating them. This CDR3 is built from 14 residues. Germline CDR1 SEHNR, CDR2 FQNEAQ (reference sequence). The CDR3 bases are TGTGCCAGCAGCCCAGGGGACCGCTCCTACGAGCAGTACTTC. It specifies CASSPGDRSYEQYF.

This clone came up once. This chain joins TRBV27 and TRBJ2-1; 10 nucleotides line up with TRBD2. The CDR3 extends over 17 amino acids. CDR1 is MNHEY and CDR2 is SMNVEV in the germline V gene (reference sequence). The V gene end was trimmed by 5 bases and the J gene end by 3 bases; junction bases not matched to a gene: 10. DNA for the CDR3: TGTGCCAGCAGTCCCTGGACTACTAGCGGGGACTACAATGAGCAGTTCTTC. It is translated as CASSPWTTSGDYNEQFF.

This chain joins TRBV27 and TRBJ2-1, with TRBD1 matching over 11 bases. CDR3 length: 19 amino acids. The trim removed 6 bases at V and 4 bases at J, leaving 17 bases unmatched. Germline V gene lookup returns CDR1 MNHEY and CDR2 SMNVEV (reference sequence). In DNA form, the CDR3 reads TGTGCCAGCAGAACCGGGACAGGGGGTAGCGGGAACTTGTACAATGAGCAGTTCTTC. Its protein product is CASRTGTGGSGNLYNEQFF.

The table lists this clone with a count of one. The V and J genes are TRBV7-2 and TRBJ1-5; perhaps TRBD1 as D (5 bases). CDR3 length equals 16 residues. Germline lookup yields CDR1 SGHTA and CDR2 FQGNSA. Trimming took off 5 bases at V and 7 bases at J, with 21 bases between the two ends. CDR3 in amino acids: CASSPGGGGIGQPQHF. For the CDR3, the DNA is TGTGCCAGCAGCCCAGGAGGTGGGGGGATCGGGCAGCCCCAGCATTTT.

The chain is built from TRBV25-1 and TRBJ2-7; D may be TRBD1 (5 bases). Per the germline V gene, CDR1 is MGHDK and CDR2 is SYGVNS. This CDR3 has 15 residues. V gave up 2 bases and J gave up 4 bases, with 15 bases separating them. The CDR3 sequence is CASSEGAAKFYEQYF. CDR3 bases: TGTGCCAGCAGTGAAGGGGCAGCCAAGTTTTACGAGCAGTACTTC.

The rearrangement uses TRBV27 and TRBJ1-2, with D tentatively TRBD1 (5 bases). The CDR3 is made up of 14 amino acids. Trimming cost V 3 bases and J 2 bases, with 10 bases left between them. Germline V gene lookup returns CDR1 MNHEY and CDR2 SMNVEV (reference sequence). The CDR3 protein is CASSFKAGNYGYTF. DNA for the CDR3: TGTGCCAGCAGTTTTAAGGCAGGGAACTATGGCTACACCTTC.

The genes are TRBV29-1 and TRBJ2-1; unclear D gene. There are 15 residues in the CDR3. CDR1 is SQVTM and CDR2 is ANQGSEA in the germline V gene. Between the trimmed V and J ends, which lost 0 bases and 0 bases, there was a span of 9 bases. The CDR3 DNA is TGCAGCGTTGAAGACGTATTGAGCTCCTACAATGAGCAGTTCTTC. This translates into CSVEDVLSSYNEQFF.

The chain carries TRBV29-1 and TRBJ2-1; possibly TRBD2 for D (7 bases). The CDR3 has 12 residues. Trimming left V 7 bases short and J 7 bases short, with 14 bases between. Germline-derived CDR1 and CDR2 are SQVTM and ANQGSEA. As DNA, the CDR3 is TGCAGCGGAACGGGGGGCGGAAATGAGCAGTTCTTC. Translated, it gives CSGTGGGNEQFF.